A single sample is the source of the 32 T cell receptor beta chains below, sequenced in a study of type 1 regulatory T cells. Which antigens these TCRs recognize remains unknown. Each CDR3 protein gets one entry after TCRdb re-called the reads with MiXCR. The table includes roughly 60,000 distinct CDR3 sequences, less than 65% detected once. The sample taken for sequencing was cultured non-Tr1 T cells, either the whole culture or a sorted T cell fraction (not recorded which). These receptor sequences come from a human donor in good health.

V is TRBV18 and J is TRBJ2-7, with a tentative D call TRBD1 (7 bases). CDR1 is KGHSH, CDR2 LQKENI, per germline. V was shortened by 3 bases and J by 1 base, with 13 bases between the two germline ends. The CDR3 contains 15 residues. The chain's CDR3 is CASSPPGGGSYEQYF. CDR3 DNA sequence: TGTGCCAGCTCACCGCCAGGGGGAGGATCCTACGAGCAGTACTTC. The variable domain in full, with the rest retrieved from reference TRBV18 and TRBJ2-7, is NAGVMQNPRHLVRRRGQEARLRCSPMKGHSHVYWYRQLPEEGLKFMVYLQKENIIDESGMPKERFSAEFPKEGPSILRIQQVVRGDSAAYFCASSPPGGGSYEQYFGPGTRLTVT.

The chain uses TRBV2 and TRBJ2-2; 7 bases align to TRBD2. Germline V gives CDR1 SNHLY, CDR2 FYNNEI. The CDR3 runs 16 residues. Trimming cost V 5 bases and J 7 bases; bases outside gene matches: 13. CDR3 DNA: TGTGCCAGCAGTATGGGAGGGCCACTGTTAGACGGGGAGCTGTTTTTT. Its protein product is CASSMGGPLLDGELFF.

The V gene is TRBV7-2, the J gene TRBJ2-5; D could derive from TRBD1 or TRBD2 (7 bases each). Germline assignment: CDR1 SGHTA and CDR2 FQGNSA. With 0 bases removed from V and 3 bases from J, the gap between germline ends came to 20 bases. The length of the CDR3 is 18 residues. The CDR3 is CASSLAQGLRTRKETQYF. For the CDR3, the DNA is TGTGCCAGCAGCTTAGCACAGGGGCTAAGGACTAGGAAAGAGACCCAGTACTTC.

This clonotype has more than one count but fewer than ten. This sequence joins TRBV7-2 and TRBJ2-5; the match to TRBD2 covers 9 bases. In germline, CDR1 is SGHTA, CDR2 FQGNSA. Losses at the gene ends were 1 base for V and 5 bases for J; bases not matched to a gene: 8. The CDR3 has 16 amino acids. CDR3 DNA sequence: TGTGCCAGCAGCTTAGTAGGGGGACTAGCTCTCGAGACCCAGTACTTC. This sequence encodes CASSLVGGLALETQYF.

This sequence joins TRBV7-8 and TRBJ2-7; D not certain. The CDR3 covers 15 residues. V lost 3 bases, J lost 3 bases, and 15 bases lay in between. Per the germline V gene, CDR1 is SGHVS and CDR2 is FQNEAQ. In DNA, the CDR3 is TGTGCCAGCAGCTTGGCAAGGCGATGGGGCTACGAGCAGTACTTC. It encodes CASSLARRWGYEQYF.

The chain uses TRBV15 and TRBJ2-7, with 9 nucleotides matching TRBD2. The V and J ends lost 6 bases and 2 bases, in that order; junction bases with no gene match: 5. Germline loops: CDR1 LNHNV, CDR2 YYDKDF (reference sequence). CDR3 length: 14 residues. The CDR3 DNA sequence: TGTGCCACCAGGGCTAGCGGGACTACCTACGAGCAGTACTTC. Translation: CATRASGTTYEQYF. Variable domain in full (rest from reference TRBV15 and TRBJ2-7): DAMVIQNPRYQVTQFGKPVTLSCSQTLNHNVMYWYQQKSSQAPKLLFHYYDKDFNNEADTPDNFQSRRPNTSFCFLDIRSPGLGDTAMYLCATRASGTTYEQYFGPGTRLTVT.

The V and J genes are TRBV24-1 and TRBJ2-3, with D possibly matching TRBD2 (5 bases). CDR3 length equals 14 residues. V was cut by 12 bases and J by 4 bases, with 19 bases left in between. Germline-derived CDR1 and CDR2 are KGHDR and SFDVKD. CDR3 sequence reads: CASLQSGNPDTQYF. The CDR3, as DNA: TGTGCCTCTCTTCAGAGCGGAAACCCAGATACGCAGTATTTT.

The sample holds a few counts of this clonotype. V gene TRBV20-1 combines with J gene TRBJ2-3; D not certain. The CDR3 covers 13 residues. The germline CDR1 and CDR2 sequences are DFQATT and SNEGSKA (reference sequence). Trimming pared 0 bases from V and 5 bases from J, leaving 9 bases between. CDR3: CSARDFQKDTQYF. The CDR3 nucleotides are TGCAGTGCTAGAGATTTCCAAAAAGATACGCAGTATTTT.

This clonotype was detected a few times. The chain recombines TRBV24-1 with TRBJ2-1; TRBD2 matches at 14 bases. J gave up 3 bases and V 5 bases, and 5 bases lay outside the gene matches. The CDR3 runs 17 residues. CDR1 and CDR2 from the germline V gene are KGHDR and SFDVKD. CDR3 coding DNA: TGTGCCACCAGTGGGACTAGCGGGAGGTCGATCTACAATGAGCAGTTCTTC. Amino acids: CATSGTSGRSIYNEQFF.

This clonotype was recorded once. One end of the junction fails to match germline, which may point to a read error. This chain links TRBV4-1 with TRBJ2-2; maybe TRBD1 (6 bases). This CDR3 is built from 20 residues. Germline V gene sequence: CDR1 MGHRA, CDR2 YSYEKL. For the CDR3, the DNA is TGCGCCAGCAACCAAGAATCGGCTCATACAGGGATCGCGAACACCGGGGAGCTGTTTTTT. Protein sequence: CASNQESAHTGIANTGELFF.

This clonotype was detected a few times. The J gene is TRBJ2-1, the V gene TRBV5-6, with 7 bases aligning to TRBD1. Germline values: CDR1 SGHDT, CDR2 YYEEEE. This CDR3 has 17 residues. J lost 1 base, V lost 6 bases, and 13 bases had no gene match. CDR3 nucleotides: TGTGCCAGCAAAGATGAACTTTCGACAGGGTCCTACAATGAGCAGTTCTTC. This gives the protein CASKDELSTGSYNEQFF.

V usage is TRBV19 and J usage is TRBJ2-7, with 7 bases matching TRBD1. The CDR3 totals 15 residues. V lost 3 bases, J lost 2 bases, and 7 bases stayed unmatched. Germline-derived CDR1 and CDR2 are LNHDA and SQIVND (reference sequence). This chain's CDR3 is CASSIRRQGAYEQYF. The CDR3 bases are TGTGCCAGTAGTATTAGGAGACAGGGTGCCTACGAGCAGTACTTC.

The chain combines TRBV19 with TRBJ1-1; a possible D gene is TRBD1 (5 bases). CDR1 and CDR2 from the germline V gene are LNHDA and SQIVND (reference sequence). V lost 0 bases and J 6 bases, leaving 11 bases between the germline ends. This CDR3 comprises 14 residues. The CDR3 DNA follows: TGTGCCAGTAGTATAGATCCTGGGGGATCTGAAGCTTTCTTT. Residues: CASSIDPGGSEAFF.

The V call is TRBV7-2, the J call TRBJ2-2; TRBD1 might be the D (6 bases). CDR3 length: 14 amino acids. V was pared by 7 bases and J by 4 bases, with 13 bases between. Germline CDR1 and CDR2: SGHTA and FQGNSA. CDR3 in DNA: TGTGCCAGCAACCCCAGCAGGGGCACCGGGGAGCTGTTTTTT. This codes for CASNPSRGTGELFF. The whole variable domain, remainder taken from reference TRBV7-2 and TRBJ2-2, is GAGVSQSPSNKVTEKGKDVELRCDPISGHTALYWYRQSLGQGLEFLIYFQGNSAPDKSGLPSDRFSAERTGGSVSTLTIQRTQQEDSAVYLCASNPSRGTGELFFGEGSRLTVL.

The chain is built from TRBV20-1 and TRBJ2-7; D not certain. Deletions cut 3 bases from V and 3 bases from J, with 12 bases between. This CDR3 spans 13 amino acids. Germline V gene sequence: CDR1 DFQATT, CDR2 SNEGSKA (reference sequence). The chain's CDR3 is CSASSRSGYEQYF. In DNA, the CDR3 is TGCAGTGCTAGTTCTAGGAGTGGCTACGAGCAGTACTTC.

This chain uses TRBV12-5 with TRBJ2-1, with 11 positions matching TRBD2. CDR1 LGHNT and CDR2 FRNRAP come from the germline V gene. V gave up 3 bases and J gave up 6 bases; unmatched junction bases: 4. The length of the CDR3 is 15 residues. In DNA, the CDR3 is TGTGCTAGTGGTTTCGGGACTAGCGGAGCCAATGAGCAGTTCTTC. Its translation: CASGFGTSGANEQFF.

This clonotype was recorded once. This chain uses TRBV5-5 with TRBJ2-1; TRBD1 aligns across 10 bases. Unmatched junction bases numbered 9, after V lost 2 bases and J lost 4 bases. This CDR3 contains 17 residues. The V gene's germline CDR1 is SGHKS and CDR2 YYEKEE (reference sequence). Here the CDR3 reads CASSFSPGQGTYNEQFF. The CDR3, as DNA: TGTGCCAGCAGCTTCTCCCCGGGACAGGGGACATACAATGAGCAGTTCTTC.

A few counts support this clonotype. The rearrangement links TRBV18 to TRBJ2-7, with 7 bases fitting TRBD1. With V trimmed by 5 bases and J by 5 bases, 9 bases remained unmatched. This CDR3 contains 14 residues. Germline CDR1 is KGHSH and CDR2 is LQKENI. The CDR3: CASSSQQGSHEQYF. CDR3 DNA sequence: TGTGCCAGCTCATCACAACAGGGGTCCCACGAGCAGTACTTC.

The chain's CDR3 is CATTNSGANTGELFF. CDR3 sequence (DNA): TGTGCCACAACGAATAGCGGGGCGAACACCGGGGAGCTGTTTTTT. V gene TRBV24-1 combines with J gene TRBJ2-2, with TRBD2 matching 8 bases. The CDR3 is 15 amino acids. Trimming at V came to 10 bases and at J to 0 bases, leaving 6 bases not matched to a gene. From germline, CDR1 is KGHDR and CDR2 SFDVKD.

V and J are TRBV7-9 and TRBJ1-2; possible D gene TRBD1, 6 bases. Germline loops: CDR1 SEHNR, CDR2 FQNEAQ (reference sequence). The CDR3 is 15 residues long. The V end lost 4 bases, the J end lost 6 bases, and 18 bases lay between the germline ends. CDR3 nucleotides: TGTGCCAGCAGCTCCCAACGTACAGGGATGGATGGCTACACCTTC. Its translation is CASSSQRTGMDGYTF.

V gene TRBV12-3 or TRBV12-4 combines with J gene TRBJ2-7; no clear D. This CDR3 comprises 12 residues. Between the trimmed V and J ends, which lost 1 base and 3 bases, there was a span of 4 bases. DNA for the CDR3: TGTGCCAGCAGTTTAGTCCTCTACGAGCAGTACTTC. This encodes CASSLVLYEQYF.

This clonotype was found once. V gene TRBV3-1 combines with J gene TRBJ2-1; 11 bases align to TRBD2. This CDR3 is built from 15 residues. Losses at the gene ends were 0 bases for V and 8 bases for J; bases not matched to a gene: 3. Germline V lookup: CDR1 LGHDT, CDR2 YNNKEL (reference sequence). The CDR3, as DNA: TGTGCCAGCAGCCAAGACGTGACTAGCGGGGATGAGCAGTTCTTC. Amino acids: CASSQDVTSGDEQFF.

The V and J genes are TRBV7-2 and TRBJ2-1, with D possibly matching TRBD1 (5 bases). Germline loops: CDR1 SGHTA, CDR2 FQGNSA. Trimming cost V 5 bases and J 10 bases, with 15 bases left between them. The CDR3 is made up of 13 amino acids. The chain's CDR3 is CASSPKGFGEQFF. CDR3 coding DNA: TGTGCCAGCAGCCCTAAGGGGTTTGGAGAGCAGTTCTTC.

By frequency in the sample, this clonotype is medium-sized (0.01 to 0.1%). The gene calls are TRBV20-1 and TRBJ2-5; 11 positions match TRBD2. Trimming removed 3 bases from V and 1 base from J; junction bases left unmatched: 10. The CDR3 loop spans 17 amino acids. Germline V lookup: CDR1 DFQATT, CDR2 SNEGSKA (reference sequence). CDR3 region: CSASGTLAGGGQETQYF. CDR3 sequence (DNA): TGCAGTGCTAGTGGGACCTTAGCGGGAGGGGGCCAAGAGACCCAGTACTTC.

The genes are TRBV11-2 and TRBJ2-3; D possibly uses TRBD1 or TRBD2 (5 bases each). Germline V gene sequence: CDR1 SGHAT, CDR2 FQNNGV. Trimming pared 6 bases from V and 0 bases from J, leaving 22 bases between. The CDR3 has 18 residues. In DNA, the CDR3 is TGTGCCAGCAGTTGGCGTCTAGTGGGAGCAGGGAGCACAGATACGCAGTATTTT. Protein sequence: CASSWRLVGAGSTDTQYF.

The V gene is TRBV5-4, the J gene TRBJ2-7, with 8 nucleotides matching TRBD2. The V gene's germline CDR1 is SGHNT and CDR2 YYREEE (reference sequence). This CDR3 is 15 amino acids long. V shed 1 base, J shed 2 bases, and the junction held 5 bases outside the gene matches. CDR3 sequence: CASSLSREGPYEQYF. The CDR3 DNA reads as TGTGCCAGCAGCTTGAGTCGGGAGGGCCCCTACGAGCAGTACTTC.

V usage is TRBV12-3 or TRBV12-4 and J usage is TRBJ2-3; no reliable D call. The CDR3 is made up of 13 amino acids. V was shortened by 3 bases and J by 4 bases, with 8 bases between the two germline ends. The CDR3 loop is CASSFIRSDTQYF. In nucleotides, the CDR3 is TGTGCCAGCAGTTTTATCCGCTCAGATACGCAGTATTTT.

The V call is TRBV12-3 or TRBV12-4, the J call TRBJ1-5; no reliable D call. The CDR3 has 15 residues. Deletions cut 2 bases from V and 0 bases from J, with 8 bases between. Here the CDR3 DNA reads TGTGCCAGCAGTTTACAAGGGAATAGCAATCAGCCCCAGCATTTT. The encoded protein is CASSLQGNSNQPQHF.

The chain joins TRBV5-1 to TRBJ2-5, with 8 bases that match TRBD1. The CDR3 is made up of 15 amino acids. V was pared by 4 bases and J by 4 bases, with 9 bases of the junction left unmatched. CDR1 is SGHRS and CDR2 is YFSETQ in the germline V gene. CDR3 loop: CASSPSGQGPETQYF. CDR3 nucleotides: TGCGCCAGCAGCCCCTCCGGACAGGGTCCAGAGACCCAGTACTTC.

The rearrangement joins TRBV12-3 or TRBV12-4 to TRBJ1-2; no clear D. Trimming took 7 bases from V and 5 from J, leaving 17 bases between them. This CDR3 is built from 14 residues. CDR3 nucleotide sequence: TGTGCCAGCACCCCCGCCGGTCAAGGGTATGGCTACACCTTC. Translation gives CASTPAGQGYGYTF.

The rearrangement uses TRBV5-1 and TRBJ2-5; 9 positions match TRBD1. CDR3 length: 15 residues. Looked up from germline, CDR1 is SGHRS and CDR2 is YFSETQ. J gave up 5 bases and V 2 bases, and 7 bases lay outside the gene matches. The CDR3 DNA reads TGCGCCAGCAGCTTACAACAGGGGGCGCTTGAGACCCAGTACTTC. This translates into CASSLQQGALETQYF.

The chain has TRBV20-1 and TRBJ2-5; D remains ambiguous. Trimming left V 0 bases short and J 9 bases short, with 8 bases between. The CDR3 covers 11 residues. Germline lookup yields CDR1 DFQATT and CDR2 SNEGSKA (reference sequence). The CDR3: CSARDSGSQYF. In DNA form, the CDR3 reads TGCAGTGCTAGAGATTCGGGTTCCCAGTACTTC.